The next 8 T cell receptor beta chains were all read from a single sample in a study of OX40 agonist ivuxolimab in advanced cancers. TCRdb's copy holds only in-frame clones and misses some; the assay was immunoSEQ multiplex PCR. The sample shows tens of thousands of clones, roughly 90% of them seen only once. The sequencing used CD4+ or CD8+ T cells sorted from blood, collected in a trial of the OX40 agonist ivuxolimab. These receptors all come from an adult with an advanced solid tumor such as melanoma, head and neck, liver or kidney cancer.

The gene calls are TRBV18 and TRBJ2-1; D is undetermined. Germline CDR1 is KGHSH and CDR2 is LQKENI. V lost 4 bases and J 4 bases, leaving 5 bases between the germline ends. The CDR3 is made up of 12 amino acids. CDR3 coding DNA: TGTGCCAGCTCACTGATTTACAATGAGCAGTTCTTC. Translated: CASSLIYNEQFF. The full variable domain, rest sourced from reference TRBV18 and TRBJ2-1, is NAGVMQNPRHLVRRRGQEARLRCSPMKGHSHVYWYRQLPEEGLKFMVYLQKENIIDESGMPKERFSAEFPKEGPSILRIQQVVRGDSAAYFCASSLIYNEQFFGPGTRLTVL.

The rearrangement links TRBV10-3 to TRBJ2-3; D is perhaps TRBD1 or TRBD2 (6 bases each). V was cut by 8 bases and J by 0 bases, with 12 bases left in between. This CDR3 contains 14 residues. CDR1 ENHRY and CDR2 SYGVKD come from the germline V gene. The CDR3 bases are TGTGCCATCGGAGGGGGATCGAGCACAGATACGCAGTATTTT. It yields the protein CAIGGGSSTDTQYF.

The chain joins TRBV2 to TRBJ1-5, with D possibly TRBD1 on 5 matching bases. Germline loops: CDR1 SNHLY, CDR2 FYNNEI. The CDR3 is 16 residues long. V dropped 6 bases and J dropped 0 bases, with 15 bases sitting between them. The CDR3 region is CASSTTGTGSNQPQHF. The CDR3 bases are TGTGCCAGCAGCACAACCGGGACGGGTAGCAATCAGCCCCAGCATTTT.

The CDR3 spells CASSFPGAGTEAFF. The CDR3 region has the DNA TGTGCCAGCAGTTTCCCAGGGGCGGGGACTGAAGCTTTCTTT. The gene calls are TRBV28 and TRBJ1-1, with a weak D call TRBD1 (6 bases). The length of the CDR3 is 14 residues. Germline CDR1 is MDHEN and CDR2 is SYDVKM. The V end lost 3 bases, the J end lost 5 bases, and 13 bases lay between the germline ends.

The chain joins TRBV2 to TRBJ2-7; 7 bases are a match to TRBD1. The germline gives CDR1 SNHLY, CDR2 FYNNEI. This CDR3 has 14 amino acids. The junction had 7 bases not matched to a gene; V was cut back by 5 bases and J by 3 bases. The DNA of the CDR3 is TGTGCCAGCAGTTTTACAGGGGCGCTCTACGAGCAGTACTTC. Translation: CASSFTGALYEQYF.

This chain joins TRBV5-1 and TRBJ1-1; no definite D call. CDR1 and CDR2 from the germline V gene are SGHRS and YFSETQ. The CDR3 contains 14 residues. The V gene lost 4 bases and the J gene lost 3 bases, with 13 bases spanning the gap. The CDR3 sequence is CASSLGLMDTEAFF. DNA of the CDR3: TGCGCCAGCAGCCTAGGGCTGATGGACACTGAAGCTTTCTTT.

The rearrangement links TRBV29-1 to TRBJ2-7; D unresolved. The CDR3 consists of 11 residues. Germline V gene lookup returns CDR1 SQVTM and CDR2 ANQGSEA. CDR3 in amino acids: CGSALGYEQYF. In DNA, the CDR3 is TGCGGTTCCGCCCTAGGGTACGAGCAGTACTTC.

The V call is TRBV6-1, the J call TRBJ1-6; D gene ambiguous. Trimming cost V 6 bases and J 9 bases, with 18 bases left between them. CDR3 size: 15 residues. Germline V CDR1 and CDR2: MNHNS, SASEGT. CDR3 nucleotides: TGTGCCAGCAGAGTTGAGGGAGGTGGGGTTTCACCCCTCCACTTT. Its translation: CASRVEGGGVSPLHF.